These 31 T cell receptor beta chains were all obtained from the same sample, sequenced in a study of T cell responses to AZD1222 COVID-19 vaccine. The assay was immunoSEQ multiplex PCR, and TCRdb's table has in-frame clones only and misses some. The top ten hold less than 3.5% of the sample, which has about 140,000 clones, roughly 90% seen once. This specimen consisted of peripheral blood, obtained 28 days after the second AZD1222 dose. The receptors here all came from an adult who received the AZD1222 COVID-19 vaccine.

J is TRBJ2-7 and V is TRBV3-1 (or the pseudogene TRBV3-2); D is possibly TRBD2 (6 bases). V lost 2 bases, J lost 7 bases, and 12 bases lay in between. The CDR3 runs to 13 residues. Germline CDR1 is LGHDT and CDR2 is YNNKEL (reference sequence). The CDR3 loop is CASSQSGRGEQYF. The CDR3 DNA reads as TGTGCCAGCAGCCAATCGGGTCGGGGGGAGCAGTACTTC.

The rearrangement uses TRBV7-2 and TRBJ2-2; 7 positions agree with TRBD2. With V trimmed by 6 bases and J by 2 bases, 3 bases remained unmatched. CDR1 and CDR2 from the germline V gene are SGHTA and FQGNSA. The CDR3 is 14 residues long. The CDR3 DNA reads as TGTGCCAGCAGAGCGGGATCTAACACCGGGGAGCTGTTTTTT. Translation: CASRAGSNTGELFF. Combining the CDR3 with reference TRBV7-2 and TRBJ2-2 gives the whole variable domain GAGVSQSPSNKVTEKGKDVELRCDPISGHTALYWYRQSLGQGLEFLIYFQGNSAPDKSGLPSDRFSAERTGGSVSTLTIQRTQQEDSAVYLCASRAGSNTGELFFGEGSRLTVL.

CDR3 residues: CASGLPQDEILDNEQFF. In nucleotides, the CDR3 is TGTGCTAGTGGTTTGCCGCAGGACGAAATCCTCGACAATGAGCAGTTCTTC. V usage is TRBV12-5 and J usage is TRBJ2-1; D gene ambiguous. CDR3 size: 17 residues. Between the trimmed V and J ends, which lost 2 bases and 5 bases, there was a span of 19 bases. Germline V gene data show CDR1 as LGHNT and CDR2 as FRNRAP. Full variable domain (outside the CDR3, taken from reference TRBV12-5 and TRBJ2-1): DARVTQTPRHKVTEMGQEVTMRCQPILGHNTVFWYRQTMMQGLELLAYFRNRAPLDDSGMPKDRFSAEMPDATLATLKIQPSEPRDSAVYFCASGLPQDEILDNEQFFGPGTRLTVL.

The rearrangement uses TRBV18 and TRBJ1-1; the D is unclear. The germline V and J ends were trimmed by 6 bases and 3 bases, with 17 bases remaining between them. The CDR3 has 15 residues. Germline loops: CDR1 KGHSH, CDR2 LQKENI. CDR3 sequence (DNA): TGTGCCAGCTCGACCGGGAGGGCGGTGGACACTGAAGCTTTCTTT. Translation gives CASSTGRAVDTEAFF.

This clone was seen only once. This rearrangement joins TRBV7-8 to TRBJ1-3; 7 bases agree with TRBD1. CDR3 length equals 16 residues. With 4 bases clipped from V and 4 bases from J, the junction kept 10 bases outside the gene matches. Per the germline V gene, CDR1 is SGHVS and CDR2 is FQNEAQ. CDR3 sequence reads: CASSSRQGAGGNTIYF. The CDR3, as DNA: TGTGCCAGCAGCTCGAGACAGGGTGCGGGAGGAAACACCATATATTTT.

The J gene is TRBJ1-2, the V gene TRBV6-2 or TRBV6-3; the D gene is possibly TRBD1 (6 bases). CDR3 length equals 11 residues. Trimming stripped 5 bases from V and 8 bases from J, with 9 bases between. CDR1 MNHEY and CDR2 SVGEGT come from the germline V gene. The CDR3 sequence: CASSHRAGYTF. As DNA, the CDR3 is TGTGCCAGCAGTCACAGGGCAGGCTACACCTTC.

The V and J genes are TRBV3-1 (or the pseudogene TRBV3-2) and TRBJ2-5, with 11 bases identical to TRBD2. This CDR3 is built from 19 residues. CDR1 is LGHDT, CDR2 YNNKEL, per germline (reference sequence). The V and J ends lost 0 bases and 4 bases, in that order; junction bases with no gene match: 13. CDR3 in amino acids: CASSQDQYRTSGSGETQYF. DNA of the CDR3: TGTGCCAGCAGCCAAGATCAATATAGAACTAGCGGGAGTGGAGAGACCCAGTACTTC.

The V and J genes are TRBV18 and TRBJ1-6; TRBD1 aligns across 9 bases. The junction had 3 bases not matched to a gene; V was cut back by 3 bases and J by 9 bases. The germline CDR1 and CDR2 sequences are KGHSH and LQKENI. The CDR3 runs to 14 residues. CDR3 loop: CASSPGQGGSPLHF. In nucleotides, the CDR3 is TGTGCCAGCTCACCGGGACAGGGAGGTTCACCCCTCCACTTT.

This clone was seen a single time. V and J are TRBV10-3 and TRBJ2-1; weak D call: TRBD2 (5 bases). V gave up 2 bases and J gave up 9 bases, with 17 bases separating them. The CDR3 is 15 amino acids. CDR1 is ENHRY, CDR2 SYGVKD, per germline. CDR3 DNA: TGTGCCATCAGTGAGGTTAGCCAGGCGGGTGGTGAGCAGTTCTTC. Translated, it gives CAISEVSQAGGEQFF.

The chain uses TRBV7-2 and TRBJ2-1; D gene ambiguous. The CDR3 runs 12 residues. Germline CDR1 is SGHTA and CDR2 is FQGNSA. Trimming took off 5 bases at V and 4 bases at J, with 6 bases between the two ends. CDR3 nucleotides: TGTGCCAGCAGCCCTGCATACAATGAGCAGTTCTTC. This codes for CASSPAYNEQFF.

This clone was seen a handful of times. The rearrangement uses TRBV28 and TRBJ1-5; D call uncertain. The CDR3 has 12 residues. Germline V CDR1 and CDR2: MDHEN, SYDVKM. V gave up 4 bases and J gave up 0 bases, with 1 base separating them. For the CDR3, the DNA is TGTGCCAGCAGTTATAGCAATCAGCCCCAGCATTTT. Its translation is CASSYSNQPQHF.

The V call is TRBV15, the J call TRBJ2-7; 7 nucleotides match TRBD2. Germline loops: CDR1 LNHNV, CDR2 YYDKDF (reference sequence). The CDR3 has 17 amino acids. V shed 1 base and J 1 base; nucleotides not matched to a gene: 10. The DNA for the CDR3 is TGTGCCACCAGCAGAGTCGGTTGGCGGGAGAATTCCTACGAGCAGTACTTC. Its translation: CATSRVGWRENSYEQYF.

The V gene is TRBV25-1, the J gene TRBJ2-7; TRBD1 matches at 9 bases. Germline assignment: CDR1 MGHDK and CDR2 SYGVNS. V gave up 2 bases and J gave up 4 bases; unmatched junction bases: 6. The CDR3 is made up of 15 amino acids. The DNA of the CDR3 is TGTGCCAGCAGTGAACCAGGGACAGGGCGTTACGAGCAGTACTTC. Residues: CASSEPGTGRYEQYF.

The chain links TRBV27 to TRBJ2-6; 10 positions match TRBD1. Germline assignment: CDR1 MNHEY and CDR2 SMNVEV (reference sequence). This CDR3 is built from 16 residues. J lost 2 bases, V lost 5 bases, and 3 bases had no gene match. In DNA, the CDR3 is TGTGCCAGCAGTGCCGGGACAGGGGCTGGGGCCAACGTCCTGACTTTC. This encodes CASSAGTGAGANVLTF.

This chain uses TRBV5-5 with TRBJ2-5; the match to TRBD1 covers 9 bases. The J segment lost 5 bases and the V segment lost 3 bases, leaving 8 bases of the junction unmatched. CDR3 length: 15 residues. The germline V gene has CDR1 SGHKS and CDR2 YYEKEE (reference sequence). The CDR3 spells CASSYGQGLWETQYF. The CDR3 nucleotides read TGTGCCAGCAGCTACGGACAGGGGTTATGGGAGACCCAGTACTTC.

The gene calls are TRBV30 and TRBJ1-3; no clear D gene. Germline loops: CDR1 GTSNPN, CDR2 SVGIG (reference sequence). Trimming pared 5 bases from V and 4 bases from J, leaving 6 bases between. This CDR3 has 11 residues. The CDR3 loop reads CAWGMGNTIYF. The CDR3, as DNA: TGTGCCTGGGGGATGGGAAACACCATATATTTT. The variable domain in full, completed from reference TRBV30 and TRBJ1-3, reads SQTIHQWPATLVQPVGSPLSLECTVEGTSNPNLYWYRQAAGRGLQLLFYSVGIGQISSEVPQNLSASRPQDRQFILSSKKLLLSDSGFYLCAWGMGNTIYFGEGSWLTVV.

The chain couples TRBV6-2 or TRBV6-3 to TRBJ2-2; 8 bases agree with TRBD1. This CDR3 has 16 residues. Germline V gene lookup returns CDR1 MNHEY and CDR2 SVGEGT. J gave up 6 bases and V 2 bases, and 8 bases lay outside the gene matches. The chain's CDR3 is CASSYGDRSIAGELFF. DNA of the CDR3: TGTGCCAGCAGTTACGGGGACAGGAGCATTGCCGGGGAGCTGTTTTTT.

The genes are TRBV6-2 or TRBV6-3 and TRBJ1-1; D is unclear. This CDR3 has 16 amino acids. Germline V gene lookup returns CDR1 MNHEY and CDR2 SVGEGT. Trimming removed 0 bases from V and 6 bases from J, with 17 bases in between. Here the CDR3 DNA reads TGTGCCAGCAGTTACTCGAGCCAGGTAAAGGTCGCTGAAGCTTTCTTT. As protein: CASSYSSQVKVAEAFF.

The chain uses TRBV10-1 and TRBJ1-1, with D unclear. The V end was cut by 4 bases, the J end by 7 bases, with 16 bases between. Germline V gives CDR1 WNHNN, CDR2 SYGVQD (reference sequence). CDR3 length: 14 residues. Here the CDR3 reads CASSGTGRFGEAFF. The CDR3 DNA is TGCGCCAGCAGTGGTACCGGACGTTTCGGTGAAGCTTTCTTT.

The chain employs TRBV4-1 and TRBJ2-4; 9 bases agree with TRBD1. J gave up 3 bases and V 8 bases, and 14 bases lay outside the gene matches. CDR3 length: 17 residues. Germline V CDR1 and CDR2: MGHRA, YSYEKL. DNA for the CDR3: TGCGCCAGCTCAACGACCCGGGACAGGGAAGTCAAAAACATTCAGTACTTC. It codes for CASSTTRDREVKNIQYF.

The rearrangement links TRBV29-1 to TRBJ1-4; 7 positions agree with TRBD1. Trimming at V came to 6 bases and at J to 4 bases, leaving 8 bases not matched to a gene. Germline V gives CDR1 SQVTM, CDR2 ANQGSEA. The CDR3 contains 14 residues. The CDR3: CSVVTGLDNEKLFF. Here the CDR3 DNA reads TGCAGCGTCGTGACAGGGTTGGATAATGAAAAACTGTTTTTT. Together with reference TRBV29-1 and TRBJ1-4, the CDR3 gives the full variable domain: SAVISQKPSRDICQRGTSLTIQCQVDSQVTMMFWYRQQPGQSLTLIATANQGSEATYESGFVIDKFPISRPNLTFSTLTVSNMSPEDSSIYLCSVVTGLDNEKLFFGSGTQLSVL.

The J gene is TRBJ2-1, the V gene TRBV7-9; D is perhaps TRBD1 (6 bases). CDR3 size: 18 residues. Deletions cut 1 base from V and 6 bases from J, with 22 bases between. Germline V gene data show CDR1 as SEHNR and CDR2 as FQNEAQ (reference sequence). CDR3 DNA: TGTGCCAGCAGCTTAGTGGGGGCAGCGGATGGTAGGGCCAATGAGCAGTTCTTC. It specifies CASSLVGAADGRANEQFF. Using reference TRBV7-9 and TRBJ2-1 for the parts outside the CDR3, the full variable domain is DTGVSQNPRHKITKRGQNVTFRCDPISEHNRLYWYRQTLGQGPEFLTYFQNEAQLEKSRLLSDRFSAERPKGSFSTLEIQRTEQGDSAMYLCASSLVGAADGRANEQFFGPGTRLTVL.

The chain couples TRBV7-8 to TRBJ1-5; D not certain. CDR3 length: 13 amino acids. The V end lost 1 base, the J end lost 7 bases, and 8 bases lay between the germline ends. Germline values: CDR1 SGHVS, CDR2 FQNEAQ. CDR3 sequence: CASSLGGVQPQHF. The DNA of the CDR3 is TGTGCCAGCAGCTTAGGGGGAGTGCAGCCCCAGCATTTT. Filled out from reference TRBV7-8 and TRBJ1-5, the complete variable domain reads GAGVSQSPRYKVAKRGQDVALRCDPISGHVSLFWYQQALGQGPEFLTYFQNEAQLDKSGLPSDRFFAERPEGSVSTLKIQRTQQEDSAVYLCASSLGGVQPQHFGDGTRLSIL.

The gene calls are TRBV7-9 and TRBJ2-2; no definite D call. The ends were cut back, 0 bases at V and 5 bases at J, with 1 base in the middle. The CDR3 has 12 amino acids. Germline CDR1 SEHNR, CDR2 FQNEAQ (reference sequence). The chain's CDR3 is CASSLATGELFF. CDR3 coding DNA: TGTGCCAGCAGCTTAGCTACCGGGGAGCTGTTTTTT.

V gene TRBV28 combines with J gene TRBJ1-2, with a tentative D call TRBD1 (6 bases). CDR1 is MDHEN, CDR2 SYDVKM, per germline. V lost 5 bases to trimming and J lost 6 bases, with 19 bases between them. The CDR3 has 15 residues. The CDR3 loop reads CASSPYLQGFDGYTF. The CDR3 bases are TGTGCCAGCAGTCCCTACCTACAGGGATTTGATGGCTACACCTTC.

The chain combines TRBV7-2 with TRBJ1-5; D possibly corresponds to TRBD1 (6 bases). The V gene's germline CDR1 is SGHTA and CDR2 FQGNSA. The germline V and J ends were trimmed by 5 bases and 6 bases, with 14 bases remaining between them. This CDR3 contains 14 residues. CDR3 in DNA: TGTGCCAGCAGCACCCACAGGGCGGGTCAGCCCCAGCATTTT. This sequence encodes CASSTHRAGQPQHF.

This rearrangement joins TRBV3-1 (or the pseudogene TRBV3-2) to TRBJ1-5, with a weak D call TRBD1 (5 bases). The CDR3 loop spans 14 amino acids. Germline lookup yields CDR1 LGHDT and CDR2 YNNKEL (reference sequence). Trimming took off 3 bases at V and 4 bases at J, with 10 bases between the two ends. The CDR3 is CASSQASGNQPQHF. CDR3 nucleotides: TGTGCCAGCAGCCAGGCTTCAGGGAATCAGCCCCAGCATTTT.

V gene TRBV5-1 combines with J gene TRBJ2-7, with D perhaps TRBD2 (6 bases). V gave up 1 base and J gave up 2 bases, with 10 bases separating them. Germline CDR1 is SGHRS and CDR2 is YFSETQ. This CDR3 spans 14 amino acids. For the CDR3, the DNA is TGCGCCAGCAGCTTGCCGGGAGCGCCCTACGAGCAGTACTTC. This gives the protein CASSLPGAPYEQYF.

This chain connects TRBV18 to TRBJ1-6; TRBD1 might be the D (6 bases). Germline loops: CDR1 KGHSH, CDR2 LQKENI. V dropped 6 bases and J dropped 6 bases, with 18 bases sitting between them. The CDR3 totals 16 residues. The CDR3 region has the DNA TGTGCCAGCTCCCCCGCGGGGGCAGGGATTAATTCACCCCTCCACTTT. Its translation: CASSPAGAGINSPLHF.

The V gene is TRBV5-4, the J gene TRBJ1-6, with D tentatively TRBD1 (6 bases). Looked up from germline, CDR1 is SGHNT and CDR2 is YYREEE (reference sequence). Trimming removed 0 bases from V and 7 bases from J, with 14 bases in between. CDR3 length equals 16 residues. The CDR3 DNA sequence: TGTGCCAGCAGCTTGGGTGGGTCAGGGGTGAATTCACCCCTCCACTTT. Its protein is CASSLGGSGVNSPLHF.

The chain carries TRBV28 and TRBJ1-5; TRBD1 aligns across 9 bases. J gave up 3 bases and V 10 bases, and 7 bases lay outside the gene matches. CDR3 length: 14 amino acids. Germline V gene lookup returns CDR1 MDHEN and CDR2 SYDVKM. The CDR3 DNA reads TGTGCCACCCTGACAGGGGGAAACAATCAGCCCCAGCATTTT. This encodes CATLTGGNNQPQHF.